The T cell receptor beta chain under discussion was sequenced for a study of CD8 T cells in ankylosing spondylitis. Findings and limits, study-wide: Reported data indicate significant enrichment of disease-linked clones within matched ankylosing spondylitis synovial fluid. Disease-linked clones bore a CD8+ phenotype and were relatively rare in peripheral blood. Ankylosing spondylitis blood seemed to carry a telltale TCR beta motif made of fewer than ten highly homologous variants. Some motif variants were previously reported in reactive arthritis synovial fluid and blood.

The CDR3 sequence is 13 residues long. V lost 6 bases and J lost 9, with 15 bases in between. In its sample, this clonotype was seen a few times. Its cognate antigen is unknown. Quantitative barcoded 5'-RACE was used to prepare TCR beta libraries. One entry per CDR3 protein results from TCRdb running MiXCR on the 5' RACE reads. The sample yields 400,000 to 450,000 distinct CDR3 sequences, 15% to 20% seen once. The V gene is TRBV12-3 or TRBV12-4, the J gene TRBJ1-5, with D tentatively TRBD1 (6 bases). The receptor was isolated from a male donor with ankylosing spondylitis. Sequenced material: blood, either unsorted or a sorted T cell fraction (not recorded which). CDR3 coding DNA: TGTGCCAGCAGGCCGACAGGTTCGGGGCCCCAGCATTTT. Translating it yields CASRPTGSGPQHF.